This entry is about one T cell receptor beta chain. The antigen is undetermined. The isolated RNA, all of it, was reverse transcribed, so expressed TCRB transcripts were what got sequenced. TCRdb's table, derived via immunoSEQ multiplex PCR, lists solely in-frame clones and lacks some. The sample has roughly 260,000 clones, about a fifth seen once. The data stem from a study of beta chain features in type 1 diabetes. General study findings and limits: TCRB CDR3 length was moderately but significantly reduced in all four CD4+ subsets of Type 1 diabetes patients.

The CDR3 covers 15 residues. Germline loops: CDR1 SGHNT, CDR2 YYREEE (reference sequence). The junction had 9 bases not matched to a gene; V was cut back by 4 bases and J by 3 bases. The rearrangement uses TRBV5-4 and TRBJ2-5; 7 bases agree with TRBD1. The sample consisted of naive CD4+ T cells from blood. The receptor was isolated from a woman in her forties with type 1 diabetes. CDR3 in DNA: TGTGCCAGCAGCCATTCCGGGACAGAAAAAGAGACCCAGTACTTC. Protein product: CASSHSGTEKETQYF.